What follows describes a single T cell receptor (beta chain). The entry originates in a study of response to subunit inactivated influenza vaccine. Each CDR3 protein is one row after TCRdb ran MiXCR on the RT-PCR reads. The table records 150,000 to 200,000 distinct CDR3 sequences, more than 10% of them present only once. The germline V gene encodes CDR1 LGHDT and CDR2 YNNKEL (reference sequence). The germline V and J ends were trimmed by 1 base and 7 bases, with 8 bases remaining between them. There are 14 residues in the CDR3. This sample was also put to use in a study of T cells expressing NK-cell markers. That work states: For TCR beta, cDNA was produced by 5'RACE template switching with UMIs. The TCR beta repertoires originated in sorted CD3+CD56+NKG2C+, CD3+CD56+NKG2C- and CD3+CD56-NKG2C+ T cells. NKG2C+ dominant clonotype frequencies in five or six donors were about 1.0-7.5% of CD8+ T cells.

The chain joins TRBV3-1 to TRBJ1-6; weak D call: TRBD1 (5 bases). The clonotype originates from a man aged 50-60 years who received an inactivated influenza vaccine. This sample comprised CD8+ T cells sorted from PBMCs, obtained 11 to 12 days after vaccination. CDR3 amino acids: CASSQGGLNSPLHF. The DNA for the CDR3 is TGTGCCAGCAGCCAAGGGGGCCTGAATTCACCCCTCCACTTT.